This T cell receptor (beta chain) was captured by sequencing in a study of blood T cell repertoires in COVID-19. Overall study: Donors in the United States, Italy and Spain gave samples during acute or convalescent COVID-19.

This clone was seen a handful of times. In the source study's methods: Estimation of nucleated cell counts was performed using reference gene primer amplification. The method was immunoSEQ multiplex PCR; TCRdb's version includes in-frame clones alone and lacks a portion of them. That table supplies the V and J calls and clone size; D and trimming were determined from the DNA. The sample has about 150,000 clones; about four fifths are singletons. CDR3 length equals 18 residues. The J segment lost 7 bases and the V segment lost 2 bases, leaving 17 bases of the junction unmatched. The V gene's germline CDR1 is MDHEN and CDR2 SYDVKM.

The origin of this receptor is a man aged 70 or older with acute or convalescent COVID-19. The sequenced sample was peripheral blood. The genes are TRBV28 and TRBJ2-1; 7 nucleotides align to TRBD2. The CDR3 nucleotides are TGTGCCAGCAGTTTAGACCTAGCGGCACCCCGAGGGGTAAATGAGCAGTTCTTC. Protein sequence: CASSLDLAAPRGVNEQFF.